The clone carrying this T cell receptor beta chain showed up many times. Its target is not known. Study conclusions and caveats: Tumor Treg TCRs overlapped most with tumor naive CD4+ cells.

Tregs were sorted as CD4+CD25+CD127-/low cells. This CDR3 contains 15 residues. V was cut by 1 base and J by 4 bases, with 12 bases left in between. Semi-nested PCR with Nested Universal Primer A followed constant-region reverse priming of full-length variable regions. TCRdb recomputed calls from the 5' RACE reads with MiXCR, one row per CDR3 protein. Among tens of thousands of distinct CDR3 sequences listed, 26% were seen once. The sample was tumor-infiltrating Tregs sorted from the breast tumor. V usage is TRBV12-3 or TRBV12-4 and J usage is TRBJ2-3; a possible D gene is TRBD2 (6 bases). The clonotype comes from a female donor with breast cancer. CDR3 in DNA: TGTGCCAGCAGTTTAGGACTAGGGGCACCAGATACGCAGTATTTT. Protein product: CASSLGLGAPDTQYF.